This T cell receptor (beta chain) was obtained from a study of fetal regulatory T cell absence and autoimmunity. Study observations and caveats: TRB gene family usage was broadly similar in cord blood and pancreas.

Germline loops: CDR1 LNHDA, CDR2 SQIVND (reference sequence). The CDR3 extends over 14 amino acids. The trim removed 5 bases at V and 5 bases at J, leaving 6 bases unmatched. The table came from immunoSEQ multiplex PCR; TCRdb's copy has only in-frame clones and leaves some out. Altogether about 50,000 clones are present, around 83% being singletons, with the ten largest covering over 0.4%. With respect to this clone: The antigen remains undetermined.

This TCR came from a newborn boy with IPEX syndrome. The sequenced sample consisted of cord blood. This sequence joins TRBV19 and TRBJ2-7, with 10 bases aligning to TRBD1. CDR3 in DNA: TGTGCCAGTAGTGGGACAGGGGAGGTTAACGAGCAGTACTTC. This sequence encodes CASSGTGEVNEQYF. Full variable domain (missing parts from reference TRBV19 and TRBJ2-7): DGGITQSPKYLFRKEGQNVTLSCEQNLNHDAMYWYRQDPGQGLRLIYYSQIVNDFQKGDIAEGYSVSREKKESFPLTVTSAQKNPTAFYLCASSGTGEVNEQYFGPGTRLTVT.